Listed below are T cell receptor beta chains from one sample, sequenced in a study of CD8+CD57+ T cells in acquired aplastic anemia. TCRdb reanalysed the reads using MiXCR and keeps one entry per CDR3 protein. The sample includes around 250,000 distinct CDR3 sequences, approximately 57% of them seen just once. Input material: sorted CD4+, CD8+, or CD8+CD57+ T cells (not recorded which) from PBMCs. Source of these receptors: a human donor with severe aplastic anemia or a healthy control (not recorded which). Both conserved end residues are part of each CDR3. D genes are given only for firm matches. Clone size is shown for a subset of rows, as once, few, many or a class of expanded clone.

abundance: -
j_gene: TRBJ2-7
v_gene: TRBV7-9
d_gene: -
CDR3aa: CASSLGRGEYF
CDR3nt: TGTGCCAGCAGCTTAGGCAGGGGGGAGTACTTC

abundance: many
j_gene: TRBJ2-7
v_gene: TRBV18
d_gene: TRBD1
CDR3aa: CASSPFPGTGLTYEQYF
CDR3nt: TGTGCCAGCTCACCTTTTCCCGGGACAGGGCTGACCTACGAGCAGTACTTC

abundance: -
j_gene: TRBJ1-2
v_gene: TRBV29-1
d_gene: -
CDR3aa: CSVSFWGGGYTF
CDR3nt: TGCAGCGTTTCCTTTTGGGGGGGGGGCTACACCTTC

abundance: -
j_gene: TRBJ2-7
v_gene: TRBV7-9
d_gene: -
CDR3aa: CASSLGGGGYYEQYF
CDR3nt: TGTGCCAGCAGCTTAGGGGGGGGCGGATACTACGAGCAGTACTTC

abundance: once
j_gene: TRBJ2-3
v_gene: TRBV4-1
d_gene: -
CDR3aa: CASSQDWADSTDTQYF
CDR3nt: TGCGCCAGCAGCCAAGATTGGGCAGATAGCACAGATACGCAGTATTTT

abundance: -
j_gene: TRBJ1-6
v_gene: TRBV12-3/TRBV12-4
d_gene: -
CDR3aa: CASRLGFGRPNSPLHF
CDR3nt: TGTGCCAGCAGGTTGGGGTTCGGCAGGCCGAATTCACCCCTCCACTTT

abundance: once
j_gene: TRBJ2-1
v_gene: TRBV7-7
d_gene: TRBD2
CDR3aa: CASSLRSSGSSDEQFF
CDR3nt: TGTGCTAGCAGCTTACGGTCTAGCGGGAGTTCGGATGAGCAGTTCTTC

abundance: -
j_gene: TRBJ2-7
v_gene: TRBV7-2
d_gene: TRBD2
CDR3aa: CASSLGLAGVNEQYF
CDR3nt: TGTGCCAGCAGCTTGGGACTAGCGGGAGTGAACGAGCAGTACTTC

abundance: once
j_gene: TRBJ1-5
v_gene: TRBV20-1
d_gene: -
CDR3aa: CSARRRNQPQHF
CDR3nt: TGCAGTGCTAGAAGACGGAATCAGCCCCAGCATTTT

abundance: few
j_gene: TRBJ2-7
v_gene: TRBV24-1
d_gene: -
CDR3aa: CATSDHDPLEQYF
CDR3nt: TGTGCCACCAGTGATCACGACCCGCTCGAGCAGTACTTC

abundance: -
j_gene: TRBJ2-3
v_gene: TRBV6-4
d_gene: TRBD1
CDR3aa: CASSDGQGATDTQYF
CDR3nt: TGTGCCAGCAGCGACGGACAGGGGGCCACAGATACGCAGTATTTT

abundance: -
j_gene: TRBJ2-1
v_gene: TRBV29-1
d_gene: TRBD2
CDR3aa: CSVEPGTSLYNEQFF
CDR3nt: TGCAGCGTTGAACCCGGGACTAGCCTATACAATGAGCAGTTCTTC

abundance: many
j_gene: TRBJ1-1
v_gene: TRBV7-2
d_gene: TRBD1
CDR3aa: CASSLNDRGHTEAFF
CDR3nt: TGTGCCAGCAGCTTGAACGACAGGGGGCACACTGAAGCTTTCTTT

abundance: many
j_gene: TRBJ2-7
v_gene: TRBV5-5
d_gene: TRBD1
CDR3aa: CASSMGQYYEQYF
CDR3nt: TGTGCCAGCAGCATGGGACAGTACTACGAGCAGTACTTC

abundance: -
j_gene: TRBJ2-7
v_gene: TRBV15
d_gene: -
CDR3aa: CATRAEGSYEQYF
CDR3nt: TGTGCCACAAGGGCGGAGGGCTCCTACGAGCAGTACTTC

abundance: many
j_gene: TRBJ1-1
v_gene: TRBV5-8
d_gene: -
CDR3aa: CASSLTGMNTEAFF
CDR3nt: TGTGCCAGCAGCTTGACAGGAATGAACACTGAAGCTTTCTTT

abundance: -
j_gene: TRBJ1-4
v_gene: TRBV20-1
d_gene: -
CDR3aa: CSARRQTEKLFF
CDR3nt: TGCAGTGCCCGCCGACAGACTGAAAAACTGTTTTTT

abundance: -
j_gene: TRBJ2-7
v_gene: TRBV19
d_gene: -
CDR3aa: CAGSIKGPATYEQYF
CDR3nt: TGTGCCGGTAGTATTAAAGGGCCGGCTACCTACGAGCAGTACTTC

abundance: -
j_gene: TRBJ1-6
v_gene: TRBV7-6
d_gene: -
CDR3aa: CASSSRLGDSPLHF
CDR3nt: TGTGCCAGCAGTTCACGATTGGGTGATTCACCCCTCCACTTT

abundance: -
j_gene: TRBJ2-1
v_gene: TRBV29-1
d_gene: -
CDR3aa: CSVEGDNEQFF
CDR3nt: TGCAGCGTTGAAGGCGACAATGAGCAGTTCTTC

abundance: -
j_gene: TRBJ2-7
v_gene: TRBV10-1
d_gene: -
CDR3aa: CAISESTVYEQYF
CDR3nt: TGTGCCATCAGTGAGTCGACGGTCTACGAGCAGTACTTC

abundance: few
j_gene: TRBJ2-7
v_gene: TRBV19
d_gene: -
CDR3aa: CASSSLRDTPYEQYF
CDR3nt: TGTGCCAGTAGTAGCCTCCGGGACACCCCCTACGAGCAGTACTTC

abundance: once
j_gene: TRBJ2-7
v_gene: TRBV2
d_gene: -
CDR3aa: CASSAGRGAYEQYF
CDR3nt: TGTGCCAGCAGTGCTGGCAGGGGAGCCTACGAGCAGTACTTC

abundance: many
j_gene: TRBJ1-2
v_gene: TRBV18
d_gene: -
CDR3aa: CASSPEAQGSGYTF
CDR3nt: TGTGCCAGCTCACCAGAGGCACAGGGTAGTGGCTACACCTTC

abundance: -
j_gene: TRBJ1-2
v_gene: TRBV7-2
d_gene: -
CDR3aa: CASSRYRASYGYTF
CDR3nt: TGTGCCAGCAGCCGATACAGGGCAAGTTATGGCTACACCTTC

abundance: many
j_gene: TRBJ2-1
v_gene: TRBV2
d_gene: TRBD2
CDR3aa: CASSTPGTSGVNEQFF
CDR3nt: TGTGCCAGCAGTACCCCCGGGACTAGCGGGGTCAATGAGCAGTTCTTC

abundance: -
j_gene: TRBJ2-3
v_gene: TRBV2
d_gene: -
CDR3aa: CASVRSVSDTQYF
CDR3nt: TGTGCCAGCGTCAGGAGTGTCTCAGATACGCAGTATTTT

abundance: -
j_gene: TRBJ1-4
v_gene: TRBV7-9
d_gene: -
CDR3aa: CASSRPKLFF
CDR3nt: TGTGCCAGCAGTAGACCAAAACTGTTTTTT

abundance: many
j_gene: TRBJ2-7
v_gene: TRBV10-2
d_gene: -
CDR3aa: CASSESGSYEQYF
CDR3nt: TGCGCCAGCAGTGAGTCCGGCTCCTACGAGCAGTACTTC

abundance: -
j_gene: TRBJ1-1
v_gene: TRBV20-1
d_gene: -
CDR3aa: CSAKSSPATEALF
CDR3nt: TGCAGTGCTAAATCCAGTCCCGCCACTGAAGCTCTCTTT

abundance: -
j_gene: TRBJ2-7
v_gene: TRBV7-2
d_gene: TRBD1
CDR3aa: CASSAISGQAYEQYF
CDR3nt: TGTGCCAGCAGCGCAATTTCGGGACAGGCCTACGAGCAGTACTTC

abundance: once
j_gene: TRBJ2-3
v_gene: TRBV4-1
d_gene: -
CDR3aa: CASSQTIGDTQYF
CDR3nt: TGCGCCAGCAGCCAAACGATAGGAGATACGCAGTATTTT

abundance: few
j_gene: TRBJ1-4
v_gene: TRBV7-2
d_gene: -
CDR3aa: CASSLDLGEKLFF
CDR3nt: TGTGCCAGCAGCTTAGACCTTGGCGAAAAACTGTTTTTT

abundance: -
j_gene: TRBJ2-5
v_gene: TRBV15
d_gene: TRBD2
CDR3aa: CATSSRRAGVETQYF
CDR3nt: TGTGCCACCAGCAGCCGTCGGGCGGGGGTAGAGACCCAGTACTTC

abundance: -
j_gene: TRBJ2-1
v_gene: TRBV12-3/TRBV12-4
d_gene: TRBD2
CDR3aa: CASADSGSLYNEQFF
CDR3nt: TGTGCCAGCGCCGATAGCGGGAGCCTATACAATGAGCAGTTCTTC